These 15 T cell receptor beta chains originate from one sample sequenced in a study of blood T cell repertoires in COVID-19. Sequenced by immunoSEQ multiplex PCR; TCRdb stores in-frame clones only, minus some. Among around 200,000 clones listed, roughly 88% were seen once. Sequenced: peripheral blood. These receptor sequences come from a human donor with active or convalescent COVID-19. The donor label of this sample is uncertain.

The chain's CDR3 is CATSGGRATGELFF. The CDR3, as DNA: TGTGCCACCAGTGGCGGGCGCGCCACCGGGGAGCTGTTTTTT. This rearrangement joins TRBV24-1 to TRBJ2-2; TRBD2 is a possible D gene (5 bases). Germline assignment: CDR1 KGHDR and CDR2 SFDVKD. The CDR3 totals 14 residues. Trimming removed 5 bases from V and 4 bases from J, with 10 bases in between.

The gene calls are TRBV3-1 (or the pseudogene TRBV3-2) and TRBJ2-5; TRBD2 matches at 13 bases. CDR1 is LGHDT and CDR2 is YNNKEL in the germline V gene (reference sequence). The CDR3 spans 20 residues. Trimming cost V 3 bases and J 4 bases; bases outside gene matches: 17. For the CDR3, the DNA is TGTGCCAGCAGCCAGGGTACTAGCGGGAGGGCCCAAGGCCCCCGAGAGACCCAGTACTTC. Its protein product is CASSQGTSGRAQGPRETQYF.

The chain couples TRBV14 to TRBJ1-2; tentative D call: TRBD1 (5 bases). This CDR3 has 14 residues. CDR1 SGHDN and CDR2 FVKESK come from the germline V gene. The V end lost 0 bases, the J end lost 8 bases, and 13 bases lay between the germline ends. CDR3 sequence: CASSQDRGTGGYTF. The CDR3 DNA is TGTGCCAGCAGCCAAGATCGGGGGACCGGGGGCTACACCTTC.

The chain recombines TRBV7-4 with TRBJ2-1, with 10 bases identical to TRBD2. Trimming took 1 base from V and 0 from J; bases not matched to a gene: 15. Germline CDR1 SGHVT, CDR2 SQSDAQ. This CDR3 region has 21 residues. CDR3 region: CASSLELRVAGGPSSYNEQFF. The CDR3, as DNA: TGTGCCAGCAGCTTAGAGCTGAGGGTAGCGGGGGGACCGAGCTCCTACAATGAGCAGTTCTTC.

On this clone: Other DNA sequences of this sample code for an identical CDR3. Here the CDR3 DNA reads TGTGCCAGCAGCGTAGGAGGGACTGGAAACACCATATATTTT. Protein sequence: CASSVGGTGNTIYF. This chain connects TRBV9 to TRBJ1-3; D remains ambiguous. V was trimmed by 0 bases and J by 2 bases, leaving 6 bases between them. Germline CDR1 is SGDLS and CDR2 is YYNGEE. The CDR3 has 14 amino acids.

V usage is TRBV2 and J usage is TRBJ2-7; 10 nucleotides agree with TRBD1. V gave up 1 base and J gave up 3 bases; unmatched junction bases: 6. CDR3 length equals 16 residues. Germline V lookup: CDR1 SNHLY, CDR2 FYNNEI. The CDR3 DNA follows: TGTGCCAGCAGTGAAGTAGCCGGGACAGGGGTCTACGAGCAGTACTTC. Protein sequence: CASSEVAGTGVYEQYF.

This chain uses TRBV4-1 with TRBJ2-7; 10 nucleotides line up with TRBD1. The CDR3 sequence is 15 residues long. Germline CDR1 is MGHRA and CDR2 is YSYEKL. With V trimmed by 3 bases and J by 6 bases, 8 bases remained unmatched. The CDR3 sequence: CASSQSGTGVAEQYF. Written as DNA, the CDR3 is TGCGCCAGCAGCCAGTCCGGGACAGGGGTTGCCGAGCAGTACTTC.

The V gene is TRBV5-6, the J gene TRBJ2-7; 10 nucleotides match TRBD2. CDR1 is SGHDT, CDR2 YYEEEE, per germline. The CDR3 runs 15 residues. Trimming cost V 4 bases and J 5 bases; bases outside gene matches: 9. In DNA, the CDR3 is TGTGCCAGCAGCCGGGTACCTAGCGGGAGCAACGAGCAGTACTTC. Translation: CASSRVPSGSNEQYF.

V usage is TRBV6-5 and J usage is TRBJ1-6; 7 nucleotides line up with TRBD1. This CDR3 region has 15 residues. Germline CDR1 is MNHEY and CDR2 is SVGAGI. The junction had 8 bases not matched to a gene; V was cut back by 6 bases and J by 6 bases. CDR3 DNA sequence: TGTGCCAGCAGCACCCGGACAGGCCCTAATTCACCCCTCCACTTT. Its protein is CASSTRTGPNSPLHF.

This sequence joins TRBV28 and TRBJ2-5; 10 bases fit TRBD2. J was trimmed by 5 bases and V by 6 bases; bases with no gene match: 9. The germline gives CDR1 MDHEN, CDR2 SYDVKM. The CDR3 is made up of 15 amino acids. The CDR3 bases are TGTGCCAGCAGAAGCGGGGGGGCCGACGCGGAGACCCAGTACTTC. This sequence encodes CASRSGGADAETQYF.

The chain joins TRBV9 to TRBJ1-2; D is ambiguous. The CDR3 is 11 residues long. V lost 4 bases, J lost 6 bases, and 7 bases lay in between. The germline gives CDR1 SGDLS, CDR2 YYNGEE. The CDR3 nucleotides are TGTGCCAGCAGCACATTTGATGGCTACACCTTC. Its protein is CASSTFDGYTF. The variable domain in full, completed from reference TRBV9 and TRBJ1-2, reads DSGVTQTPKHLITATGQRVTLRCSPRSGDLSVYWYQQSLDQGLQFLIQYYNGEERAKGNILERFSAQQFPDLHSELNLSSLELGDSALYFCASSTFDGYTFGSGTRLTVV.

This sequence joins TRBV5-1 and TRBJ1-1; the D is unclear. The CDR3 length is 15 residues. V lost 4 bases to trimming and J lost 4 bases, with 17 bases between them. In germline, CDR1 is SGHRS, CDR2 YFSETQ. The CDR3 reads CASSPEVGIGTEAFF. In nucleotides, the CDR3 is TGCGCCAGCAGCCCGGAGGTAGGGATTGGCACTGAAGCTTTCTTT.

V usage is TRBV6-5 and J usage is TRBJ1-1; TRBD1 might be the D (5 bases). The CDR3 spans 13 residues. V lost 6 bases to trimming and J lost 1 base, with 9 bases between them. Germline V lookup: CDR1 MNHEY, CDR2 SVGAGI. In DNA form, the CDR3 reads TGTGCCAGCAGATGGGGCACGAACACTGAAGCTTTCTTT. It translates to CASRWGTNTEAFF.

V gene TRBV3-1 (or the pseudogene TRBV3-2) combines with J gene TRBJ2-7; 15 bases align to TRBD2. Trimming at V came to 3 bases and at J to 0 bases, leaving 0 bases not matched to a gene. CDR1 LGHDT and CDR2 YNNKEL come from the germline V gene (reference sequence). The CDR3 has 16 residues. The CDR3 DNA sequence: TGTGCCAGCAGCCAGGGACTAGCGGGGGGCTCCTACGAGCAGTACTTC. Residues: CASSQGLAGGSYEQYF.

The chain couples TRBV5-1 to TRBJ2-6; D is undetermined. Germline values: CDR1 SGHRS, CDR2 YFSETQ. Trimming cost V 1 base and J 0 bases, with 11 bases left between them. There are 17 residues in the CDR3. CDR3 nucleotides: TGCGCCAGCAGCTTGTGGGCGCCCCTCTCTGGGGCCAACGTCCTGACTTTC. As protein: CASSLWAPLSGANVLTF.